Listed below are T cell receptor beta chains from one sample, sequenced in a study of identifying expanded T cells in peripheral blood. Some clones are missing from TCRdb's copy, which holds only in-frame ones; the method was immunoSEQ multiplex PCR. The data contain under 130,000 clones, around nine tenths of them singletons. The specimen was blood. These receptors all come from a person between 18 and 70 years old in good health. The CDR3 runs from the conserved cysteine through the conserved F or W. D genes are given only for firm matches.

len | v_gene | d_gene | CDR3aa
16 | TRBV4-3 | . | CASSPSRAVPVYGYTF
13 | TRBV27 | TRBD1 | CASRRQGPYEQYF
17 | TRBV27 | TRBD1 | CASRYMGQGARGTEAFF
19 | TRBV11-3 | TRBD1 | CASSFPYPGPGTGTYGYTF
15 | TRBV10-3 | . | CATGGHPSGANVLTF
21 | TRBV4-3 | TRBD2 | CASSQESGLAGGPGTYNEQFF
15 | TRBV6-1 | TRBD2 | CASSERIAGGHEQFF
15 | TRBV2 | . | CASSSEPSSGNTIYF
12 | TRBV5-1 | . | CASSLVGYEQYF
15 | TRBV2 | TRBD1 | CASRGQGGSDTEAFF
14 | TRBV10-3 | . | CAIKQGFNTGELFF
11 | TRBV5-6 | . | CASSREGEQFF
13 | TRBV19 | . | CASSMGVYTEAFF
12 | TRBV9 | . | CASSVTGTQQFF
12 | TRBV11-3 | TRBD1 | CASSLVLDRPVF
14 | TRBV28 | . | CASSLGDSNQPQHF
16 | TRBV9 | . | CASSLRQDATNEKLFF
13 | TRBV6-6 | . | CATTGTIHPEAFF
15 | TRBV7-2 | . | CASSLQPTASHEQYF
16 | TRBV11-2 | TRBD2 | CASSLGLAGADYEQYF
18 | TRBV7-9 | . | CASSQKDPSKGGYYGYTF
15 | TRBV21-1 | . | CASSKCGRASYEQYF
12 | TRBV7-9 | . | CASSLVSTWAFF
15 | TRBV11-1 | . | CASSFEFATNEKLFF
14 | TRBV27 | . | CASSLSSLNQPQHF